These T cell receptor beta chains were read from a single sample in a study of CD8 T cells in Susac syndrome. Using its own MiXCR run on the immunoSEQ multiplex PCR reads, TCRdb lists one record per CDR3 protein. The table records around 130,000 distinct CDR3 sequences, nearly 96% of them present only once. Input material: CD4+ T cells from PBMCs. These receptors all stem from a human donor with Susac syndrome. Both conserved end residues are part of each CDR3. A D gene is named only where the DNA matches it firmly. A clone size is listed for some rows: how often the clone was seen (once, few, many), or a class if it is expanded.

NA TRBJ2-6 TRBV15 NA TGTGCCACCAGTACAGGGCCTGGGGCCAACGTCCTGACTTTC CATSTGPGANVLTF
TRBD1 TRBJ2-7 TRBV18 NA TGTGCCAGCTCTCTTACCACCAACAGGGGGCTCTGGGAGCAGTACTTC CASSLTTNRGLWEQYF
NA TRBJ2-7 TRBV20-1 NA TGCAGTGCTAGAGATCCAACTACAGGGATCCTCTACGAGCAGTACTTC CSARDPTTGILYEQYF
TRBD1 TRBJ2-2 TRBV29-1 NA TGCAGCGTCGACAGGGGGACCACCGGGGAGCTGTTTTTT CSVDRGTTGELFF
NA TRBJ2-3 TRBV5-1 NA TGCGCCAGCAGCCGTGACAGGCCTTCAGATACGCAGTATTTT CASSRDRPSDTQYF
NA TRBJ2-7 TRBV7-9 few TGTGCCAGCAGCGTTGGCTACGAGCAGTACTTC CASSVGYEQYF
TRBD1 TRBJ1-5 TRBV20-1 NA TGCAGTGCTAGTAGGGGACAGGGTGGCAATCAGCCCCAGCATTTT CSASRGQGGNQPQHF
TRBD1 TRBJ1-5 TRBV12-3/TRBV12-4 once TGTGCCAGCAGTCCGGACAGGGTACAGCCCCAGCATTTT CASSPDRVQPQHF
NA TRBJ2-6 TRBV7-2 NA TGTGCCAGCAGCCCCATCTCCGGGGCCAGCTCTGGGGCCAACGTCCTGACTTTC CASSPISGASSGANVLTF
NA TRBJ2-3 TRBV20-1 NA TGCAGTGCTAGACCACAGACAGATACGCAGTATTTT CSARPQTDTQYF
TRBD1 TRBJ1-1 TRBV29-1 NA TGCAGCGGTGGCGGACAGGGGGGAACTGAAGCTTTCTTT CSGGGQGGTEAFF